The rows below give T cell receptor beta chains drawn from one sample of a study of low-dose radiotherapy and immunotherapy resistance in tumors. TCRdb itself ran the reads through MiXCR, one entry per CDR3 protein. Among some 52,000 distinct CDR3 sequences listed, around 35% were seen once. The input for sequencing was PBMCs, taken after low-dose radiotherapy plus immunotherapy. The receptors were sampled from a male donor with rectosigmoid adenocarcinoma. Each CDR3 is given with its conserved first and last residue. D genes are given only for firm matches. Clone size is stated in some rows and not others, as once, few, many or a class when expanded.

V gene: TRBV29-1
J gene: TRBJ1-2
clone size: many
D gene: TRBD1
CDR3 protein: CSVDEGAYGYTF
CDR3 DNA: TGCAGCGTTGACGAGGGGGCCTATGGCTACACCTTC

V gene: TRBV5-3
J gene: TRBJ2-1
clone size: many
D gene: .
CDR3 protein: CASSGLNNEQFF
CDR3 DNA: TGTGCCAGCAGCGGGCTCAACAATGAGCAGTTCTTC

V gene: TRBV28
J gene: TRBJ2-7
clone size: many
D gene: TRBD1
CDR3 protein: CASSLTGQGAYEQYF
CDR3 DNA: TGTGCCAGCAGTTTAACGGGACAGGGGGCGTACGAGCAGTACTTC

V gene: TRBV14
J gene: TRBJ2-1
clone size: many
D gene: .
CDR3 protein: CASSRQANGNEQFF
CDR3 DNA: TGTGCCAGCAGCCGACAGGCCAACGGCAATGAGCAGTTCTTC

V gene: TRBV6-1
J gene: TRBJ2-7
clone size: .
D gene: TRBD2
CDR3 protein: CASSEPSSGSYEQYF
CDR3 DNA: TGTGCCAGCAGTGAGCCCTCCAGCGGGAGCTACGAGCAGTACTTC

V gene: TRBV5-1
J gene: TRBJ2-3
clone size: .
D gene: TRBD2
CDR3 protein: CASSQVAGEDTQYF
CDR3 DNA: TGCGCCAGCAGCCAGGTAGCGGGGGAAGATACGCAGTATTTT

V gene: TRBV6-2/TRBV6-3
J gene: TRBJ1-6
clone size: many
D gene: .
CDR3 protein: CASSYSGTGSSYNSPLHF
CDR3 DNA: TGTGCCAGCAGTTACTCGGGTACAGGGAGCTCCTATAATTCACCCCTCCACTTT

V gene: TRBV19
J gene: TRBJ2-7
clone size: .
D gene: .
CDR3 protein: CASGPVGTHEQYF
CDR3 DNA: TGTGCTTCCGGACCCGTTGGGACCCACGAGCAGTACTTC

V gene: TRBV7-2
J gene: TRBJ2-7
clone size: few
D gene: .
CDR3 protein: CASSPGDRPYEQYF
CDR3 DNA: TGTGCCAGCAGCCCAGGGGACCGACCCTACGAGCAGTACTTC

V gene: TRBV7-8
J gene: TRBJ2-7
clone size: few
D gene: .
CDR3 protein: CASSLAARYEQYF
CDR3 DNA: TGTGCCAGCAGCTTAGCTGCGCGCTACGAGCAGTACTTC

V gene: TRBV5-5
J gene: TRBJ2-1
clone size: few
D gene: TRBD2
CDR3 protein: CASTLEGLAGAEQFF
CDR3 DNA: TGTGCCAGCACCCTTGAGGGTCTAGCGGGAGCTGAGCAGTTCTTC

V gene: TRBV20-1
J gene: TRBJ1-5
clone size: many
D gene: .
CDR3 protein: CSARDSYQRQHF
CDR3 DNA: TGCAGTGCTAGGGACAGTTATCAGCGGCAGCATTTT

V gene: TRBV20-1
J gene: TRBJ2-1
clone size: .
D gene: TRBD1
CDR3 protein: CSARDPWTGAAQEQFF
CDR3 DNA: TGCAGTGCTAGAGATCCCTGGACAGGGGCCGCGCAGGAGCAGTTCTTC

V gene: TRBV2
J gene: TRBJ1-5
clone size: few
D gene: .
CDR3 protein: CASSQSPTQPQHF
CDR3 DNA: TGTGCCAGCAGTCAGTCCCCCACCCAGCCCCAGCATTTT

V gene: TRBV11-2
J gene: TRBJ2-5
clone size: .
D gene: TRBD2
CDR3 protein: CASSQAGGFFETQYF
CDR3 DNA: TGTGCCAGCAGCCAAGCGGGGGGGTTTTTTGAGACCCAGTACTTC

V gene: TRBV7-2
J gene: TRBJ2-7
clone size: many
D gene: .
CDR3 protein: CASSSQGGGGSYEQYF
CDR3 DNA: TGTGCCAGCAGTTCTCAGGGGGGCGGCGGGAGCTACGAGCAGTACTTC

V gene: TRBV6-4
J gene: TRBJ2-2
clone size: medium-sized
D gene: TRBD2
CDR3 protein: CASTLAGDGTGELFF
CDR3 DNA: TGTGCCAGCACCCTAGCGGGAGATGGGACCGGGGAGCTGTTTTTT

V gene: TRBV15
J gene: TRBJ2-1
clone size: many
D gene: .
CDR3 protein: CATSRARTLHNEQFF
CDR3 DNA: TGTGCCACCAGCAGAGCTAGGACCCTCCACAATGAGCAGTTCTTC

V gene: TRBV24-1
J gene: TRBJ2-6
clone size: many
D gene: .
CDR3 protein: CATSNQAGANVLTF
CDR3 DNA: TGTGCCACCAGTAACCAAGCGGGGGCCAACGTCCTGACTTTC

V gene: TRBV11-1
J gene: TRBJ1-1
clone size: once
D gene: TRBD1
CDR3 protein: CASSPQTGNYAEAFF
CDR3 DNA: TGTGCCAGCAGCCCCCAGACAGGGAACTACGCTGAAGCTTTCTTT

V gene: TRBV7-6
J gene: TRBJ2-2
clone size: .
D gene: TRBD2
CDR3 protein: CASSLEVAGRAGELFF
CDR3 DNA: TGTGCCAGCAGCTTAGAGGTGGCAGGGAGGGCCGGGGAGCTGTTTTTT

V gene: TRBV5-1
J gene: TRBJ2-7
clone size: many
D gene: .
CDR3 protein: CASSLDFYEQYF
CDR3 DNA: TGCGCCAGCAGCTTGGACTTCTACGAGCAGTACTTC

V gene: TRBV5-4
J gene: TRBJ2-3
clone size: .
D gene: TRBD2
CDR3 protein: CASSARLAGPSTDTQYF
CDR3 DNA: TGTGCCAGCAGCGCCCGACTAGCGGGCCCAAGCACAGATACGCAGTATTTT

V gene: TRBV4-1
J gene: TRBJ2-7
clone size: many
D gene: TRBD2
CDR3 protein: CASSQDRGGSYEQYF
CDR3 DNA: TGCGCCAGCAGCCAAGATCGCGGGGGCTCCTACGAGCAGTACTTC

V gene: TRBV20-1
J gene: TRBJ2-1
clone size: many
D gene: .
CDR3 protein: CSAQTTDNEQFF
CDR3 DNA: TGCAGTGCTCAAACTACTGACAATGAGCAGTTCTTC

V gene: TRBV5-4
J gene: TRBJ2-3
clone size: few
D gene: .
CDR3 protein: CASSLISFTDTQYF
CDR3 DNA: TGTGCCAGCAGCTTGATTTCCTTCACAGATACGCAGTATTTT

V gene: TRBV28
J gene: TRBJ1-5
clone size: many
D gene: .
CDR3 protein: CASRNEGPLWPQHF
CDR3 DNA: TGTGCCAGCAGAAACGAGGGGCCTTTATGGCCCCAGCATTTT

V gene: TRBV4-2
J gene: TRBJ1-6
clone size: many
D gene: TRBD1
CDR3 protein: CASSHYAGAGQVGSPLHF
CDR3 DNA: TGTGCCAGCAGCCACTATGCAGGGGCGGGACAGGTCGGTTCACCCCTCCACTTT

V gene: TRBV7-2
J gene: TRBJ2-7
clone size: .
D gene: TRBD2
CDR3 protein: CASSNSAGLVAYEQYF
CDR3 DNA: TGTGCCAGCAGCAATAGCGCAGGACTAGTCGCCTACGAGCAGTACTTC

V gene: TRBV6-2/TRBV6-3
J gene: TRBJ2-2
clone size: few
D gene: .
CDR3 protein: CASSEVRTNTGELFFF
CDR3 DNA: .

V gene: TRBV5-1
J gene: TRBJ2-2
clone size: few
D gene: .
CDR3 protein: CASSLVEEELFF
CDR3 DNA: TGCGCCAGCAGCTTGGTTGAGGAGGAGCTGTTTTTT

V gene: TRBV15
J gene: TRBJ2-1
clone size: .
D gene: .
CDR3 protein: CATSRDPSTQQFF
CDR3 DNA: TGTGCCACCAGCAGAGATCCCTCAACCCAGCAGTTCTTC

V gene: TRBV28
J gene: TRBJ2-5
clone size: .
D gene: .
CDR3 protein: CASSLEGLTLETQYF
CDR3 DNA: TGTGCCAGCAGTTTAGAGGGACTGACTCTGGAGACCCAGTACTTC

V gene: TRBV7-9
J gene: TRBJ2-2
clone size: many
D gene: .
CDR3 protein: CASSFRLGGNTGELFF
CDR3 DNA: TGTGCCAGCAGCTTTCGTTTGGGCGGAAACACCGGGGAGCTGTTTTTT

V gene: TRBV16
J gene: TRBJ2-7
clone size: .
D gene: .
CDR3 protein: CATSPGYEQYF
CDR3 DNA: TGTGCCACCTCCCCGGGATACGAGCAGTACTTC

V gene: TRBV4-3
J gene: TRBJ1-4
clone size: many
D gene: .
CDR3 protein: CASSQAILGSNEKLFF
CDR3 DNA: TGCGCCAGCAGCCAAGCTATTTTGGGGTCCAATGAAAAACTGTTTTTT

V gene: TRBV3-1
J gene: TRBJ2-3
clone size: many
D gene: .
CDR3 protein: CASSTNRGAGTDTQYF
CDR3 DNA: TGTGCCAGCAGCACCAATCGGGGAGCTGGCACAGATACGCAGTATTTT

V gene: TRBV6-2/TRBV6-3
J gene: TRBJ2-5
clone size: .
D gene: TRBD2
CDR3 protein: CATLGGARAWETQYF
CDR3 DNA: TGTGCCACCCTCGGGGGGGCCAGAGCCTGGGAGACCCAGTACTTC

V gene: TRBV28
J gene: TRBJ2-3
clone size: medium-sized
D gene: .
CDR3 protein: CASSLSGAQGTDTQYF
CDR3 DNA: TGTGCCAGCAGTTTATCGGGGGCGCAAGGCACAGATACGCAGTATTTT

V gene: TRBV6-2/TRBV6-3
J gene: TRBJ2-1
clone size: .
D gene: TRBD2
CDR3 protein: CASSYSGRAMNEQFF
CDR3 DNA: TGTGCCAGCAGTTATAGCGGGAGGGCCATGAATGAGCAGTTCTTC

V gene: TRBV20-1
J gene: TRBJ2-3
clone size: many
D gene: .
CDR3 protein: CSARDAQRAVSTDTQYF
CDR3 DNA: TGCAGTGCTAGAGATGCCCAGCGGGCGGTTAGCACAGATACGCAGTATTTT